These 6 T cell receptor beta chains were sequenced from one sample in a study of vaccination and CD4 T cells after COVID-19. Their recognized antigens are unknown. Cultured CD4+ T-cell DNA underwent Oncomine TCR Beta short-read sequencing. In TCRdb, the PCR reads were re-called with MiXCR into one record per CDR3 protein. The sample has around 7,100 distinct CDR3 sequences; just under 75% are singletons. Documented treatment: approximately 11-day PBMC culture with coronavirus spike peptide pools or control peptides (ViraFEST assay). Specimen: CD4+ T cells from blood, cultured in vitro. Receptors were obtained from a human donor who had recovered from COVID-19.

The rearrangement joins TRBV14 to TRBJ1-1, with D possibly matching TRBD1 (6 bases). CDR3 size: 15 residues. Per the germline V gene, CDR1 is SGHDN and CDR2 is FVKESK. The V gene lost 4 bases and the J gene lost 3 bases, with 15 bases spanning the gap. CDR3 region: CASSRHGEGDTEAFF. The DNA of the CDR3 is TGTGCCAGCAGCCGACATGGGGAGGGGGACACTGAAGCTTTCTTT.

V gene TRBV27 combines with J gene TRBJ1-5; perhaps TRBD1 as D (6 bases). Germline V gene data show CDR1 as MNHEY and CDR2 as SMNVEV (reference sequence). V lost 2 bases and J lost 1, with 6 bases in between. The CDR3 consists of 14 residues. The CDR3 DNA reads TGTGCCAGCAGTTTAAGGGGGAGCAATCAGCCCCAGCATTTT. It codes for CASSLRGSNQPQHF.

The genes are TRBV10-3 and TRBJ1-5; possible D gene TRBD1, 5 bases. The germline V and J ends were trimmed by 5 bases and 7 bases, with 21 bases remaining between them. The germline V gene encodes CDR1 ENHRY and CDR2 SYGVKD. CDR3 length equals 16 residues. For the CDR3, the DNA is TGTGCCATCAGTCCCCAGGGAGGGGTAAATTGGCAGCCCCAGCATTTT. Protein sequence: CAISPQGGVNWQPQHF.

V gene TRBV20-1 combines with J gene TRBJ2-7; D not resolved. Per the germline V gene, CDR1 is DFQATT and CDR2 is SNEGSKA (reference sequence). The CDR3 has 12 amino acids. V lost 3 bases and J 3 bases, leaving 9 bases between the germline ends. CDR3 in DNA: TGCAGTGCTAGTTGGAAACACTACGAGCAGTACTTC. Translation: CSASWKHYEQYF.

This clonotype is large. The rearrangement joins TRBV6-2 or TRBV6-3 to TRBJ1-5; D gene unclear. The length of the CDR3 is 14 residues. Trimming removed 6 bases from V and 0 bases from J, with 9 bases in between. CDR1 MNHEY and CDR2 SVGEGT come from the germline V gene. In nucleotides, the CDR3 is TGTGCCAGCAGGGAGGAATCTAGCAATCAGCCCCAGCATTTT. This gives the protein CASREESSNQPQHF.

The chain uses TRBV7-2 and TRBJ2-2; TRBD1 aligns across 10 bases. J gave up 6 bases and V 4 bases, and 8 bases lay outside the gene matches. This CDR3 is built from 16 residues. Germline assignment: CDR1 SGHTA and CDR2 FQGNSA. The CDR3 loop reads CASSSTGTGVSGELFF. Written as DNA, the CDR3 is TGTGCCAGCAGCTCTACCGGGACAGGGGTGTCCGGGGAGCTGTTTTTT.